The clone carrying this T cell receptor (beta chain) was seen a single time. The germline V gene has CDR1 LGHNA and CDR2 YNFKEQ. Germline trimming cut 1 base from V and 5 bases from J; bases unmatched to any gene: 8. The CDR3 is made up of 16 amino acids. At the deep level, the assay was run. Per the original data handling: ImmunoSEQ output lacked quality scores and full-length reads, limiting matched filtering. Assay: immunoSEQ multiplex PCR; the TCRdb copy retains only in-frame clones and omits some. That table supplies the V and J calls and clone size; D and trimming were determined from the DNA. The sample records hundreds of thousands of clones, about 96% being singletons. Naivety among CD8 cells was defined by CD45RO negativity and positive CCR7 selection, thereby excluding terminally differentiated effector memory CD45RA+ cells. All the donors were Caucasian adults who lived in Nashville, Tennessee.

The entry originates in a study of shared clonotypes between healthy human individuals. Source material: naive CD8+ T cells sorted from blood. This clonotype originated in a woman in her 30s in good health. The rearrangement links TRBV4-2 to TRBJ2-7; 10 nucleotides match TRBD2. This CDR3 is CASSQGSASGSDEQYF. The DNA for the CDR3 is TGTGCCAGCAGCCAAGGATCGGCTAGCGGGAGCGACGAGCAGTACTTC.